A selection of T cell receptor beta chains follows, all from one sample in a study of T-cell reconstitution after alpha-beta-depleted transplantation in children. A single record per CDR3 protein comes from TCRdb applying MiXCR to the PCR reads. The table includes approximately 300,000 distinct CDR3 sequences, roughly 10% detected once. The sample consisted of peripheral blood, taken 180 days after TCRalphabeta/CD19-depleted stem cell transplant. The receptors here all came from a male patient between 2 and 10 years old who had a stem cell transplant for chronic granulomatous disease, so the T cells may come from the graft donor. Both conserved end residues are part of each CDR3. D genes are given only for firm matches. Expanded clones are given a class, and other clones once, few, many or no size at all.

j_call	d_call	v_call	clone_size	cdr3_nt	cdr3_aa
TRBJ2-1	TRBD1	TRBV5-1	many	TGCCCCCCAGGGGGCAATGAGCAGTTCTTC	CPPGGNEQFF
TRBJ2-1	TRBD1	TRBV18	NA	TGTGCCGGCTCACCATCGCAGGGGGCTTACAATGAGCAGTTCTTC	CAGSPSQGAYNEQFF
TRBJ2-4	TRBD2	TRBV7-8	NA	TGTGCCAGCAGTTTGGACGGGAGGCCTAATACAGCCAAAAACATTCAGTACTTC	CASSLDGRPNTAKNIQYF
TRBJ2-1	NA	TRBV6-2/TRBV6-3	many	TGTGCCAGCAGTTACGTCTCAGGCCCCCACGAGCAGTTCTTC	CASSYVSGPHEQFF
TRBJ2-7	NA	TRBV13	many	TGTGCCAGCAGTAATCTCGGTGGGGGGAAAAGGCACGAGCAGTACTTC	CASSNLGGGKRHEQYF
TRBJ2-7	NA	TRBV20-1	many	TGCAGTGCTAGAGGGGGTGGGCAGGGAGCCTTCTCCTACGAGCAGTACTTC	CSARGGGQGAFSYEQYF
TRBJ2-1	TRBD2	TRBV4-1	many	TGCGCCAGCAGCCAAGAGGCGGGGGTGGACAATGAGCAGTTCTTC	CASSQEAGVDNEQFF
TRBJ2-2	TRBD2	TRBV7-7	few	TGTGCCAGCAGCTTAGCCCAGCGGGAGAGCACCGGGGAGCTGTTTTTT	CASSLAQRESTGELFF
TRBJ2-7	NA	TRBV7-8	many	TGTGCCAGCAGCTTAGAGGAGCTTACCTACGAGCAGTACTTC	CASSLEELTYEQYF
TRBJ2-7	NA	TRBV15	many	TGTGCCACCAGCAGAGGAGGAGGGTTCTACGAGCAGTACTTC	CATSRGGGFYEQYF
TRBJ2-3	NA	TRBV10-3	many	TGTGCCATCAGTGAGTCCATAATATCGGATACGCAGTATTTT	CAISESIISDTQYF
TRBJ1-2	NA	TRBV4-2	many	TGTGCCAGCAGCCAAGAGGGGCCACAATTTGCTAACTATGGCTACACCTTC	CASSQEGPQFANYGYTF
TRBJ2-1	NA	TRBV20-1	NA	TGCAGTGCCACGGAGTATCTTGAGCAGTTCTTC	CSATEYLEQFF
TRBJ2-7	NA	TRBV15	many	TGTGCCACCAGAGTGAAAAGGGAGACCGGAGAGCAGTACTTC	CATRVKRETGEQYF
TRBJ2-7	TRBD2	TRBV20-1	many	TGCAGTGTAACCTTAGCGGGAGGGCCCTCCTACGAGCAGTACTTC	CSVTLAGGPSYEQYF
TRBJ1-5	TRBD1	TRBV12-3/TRBV12-4	many	TGTGCCAGCAGTTTGTCCCGACAGGGTAATCAGCCCCAGCATTTT	CASSLSRQGNQPQHF
TRBJ1-5	NA	TRBV6-5	many	TGTGCCAGCATTAGGGATAGCAATCAGCCCCAGCATTTT	CASIRDSNQPQHF
TRBJ2-7	NA	TRBV12-3/TRBV12-4	many	TGTGCCAGCAGCTCTGACAGGTCCTACGAGCAGTACTTC	CASSSDRSYEQYF
TRBJ2-1	TRBD2	TRBV6-4	many	TGTGCCAGCAGTGACACGACTAGCGGGAGTCACTACAATGAGCAGTTCTTC	CASSDTTSGSHYNEQFF
TRBJ2-1	NA	TRBV29-1	many	TGCAGCGTCACCAGTAGTGAGCAGTTCTTC	CSVTSSEQFF
TRBJ1-4	TRBD1	TRBV13	few	TGTGCCAGCAGCCACCCCGGGACAGGGGGTGAAAAACTGTTTTTT	CASSHPGTGGEKLFF
TRBJ1-1	NA	TRBV11-2	many	TGTGCCAGCAGCATAACGACCCGCCTGTTGAACACTGAAGCTTTCTTT	CASSITTRLLNTEAFF
TRBJ2-5	NA	TRBV29-1	many	TGCACCTTTATGCGGGTTGGAGAGACCCAGTACTTC	CTFMRVGETQYF
TRBJ2-1	NA	TRBV6-2/TRBV6-3	many	TGTGCCAGCACCTCGTCAGGAGGGTACAATGAGCAGTTCTTC	CASTSSGGYNEQFF
TRBJ2-7	NA	TRBV7-2	many	TGTGCCAGCAGCTTCGGGGGGCTTTTCGGCGAGCAGTACTTC	CASSFGGLFGEQYF
TRBJ2-3	TRBD2	TRBV20-1	many	TGCAGTGCTAGCCCCATAGCGGGAGGGCCCACAGATACGCAGTATTTT	CSASPIAGGPTDTQYF
TRBJ2-1	TRBD2	TRBV7-6	many	TGTGCCAGCAGGCCTACTAGCGGGGTTTACAATGAGCAGTTCTTC	CASRPTSGVYNEQFF
TRBJ2-6	NA	TRBV5-1	many	TGCGCCAGCAGCTTTGGGCCGTTCTCTGGGGCCAACGTCCTGACTTTC	CASSFGPFSGANVLTF
TRBJ2-3	NA	TRBV7-2	many	TGTGCCAGCAGCTTAAGGGTCCTGGGGGCAGATACGCAGTATTTT	CASSLRVLGADTQYF
TRBJ2-2	TRBD2	TRBV11-2	many	TGTGCCAGCAGCCCTCCGGGCGGGAGGGCCGGGGAGCTGTTTTTT	CASSPPGGRAGELFF
TRBJ2-4	TRBD1	TRBV18	many	TGTGCCAGCTCACCACTTTCCCCGGGACAGGGGACGGCCAAAAACATTCAGTACTTC	CASSPLSPGQGTAKNIQYF
TRBJ1-2	NA	TRBV5-1	many	TGCGCCAGCAGCTTGGATGGCCGCTATGGCTACACCTTC	CASSLDGRYGYTF
TRBJ2-1	NA	TRBV6-1	NA	TGTGCCAGCAGCTCAAGCACCCTCTACAATGAGCAGTTCTTC	CASSSSTLYNEQFF
TRBJ2-3	NA	TRBV28	many	TGTGCCAGCAGTTCGAGTAGGGGGAGTAATCGAGATACGCAGTATTTT	CASSSSRGSNRDTQYF
TRBJ2-1	TRBD2	TRBV11-1	NA	TGTGCCAGCAGCTTCGTCCGACTAGCGGGAGGCACCTACAATGAGCAGTTCTTC	CASSFVRLAGGTYNEQFF
TRBJ2-5	NA	TRBV5-1	many	TGCGCCAGCAGCTTGGTCGACCCCCGTGAGACCCAGTACTTC	CASSLVDPRETQYF
TRBJ2-1	NA	TRBV7-3	many	TGTGCCAGCAGCTTCCCGGGGGCACATGAGCAGTTCTTC	CASSFPGAHEQFF
TRBJ2-3	NA	TRBV19	many	TGTGCCAGTAGTCCCCACCGCGGGGTCACAGATACGCAGTATTTT	CASSPHRGVTDTQYF
TRBJ2-1	TRBD2	TRBV20-1	many	TGCAGTGCTAGAGATAGGGACTACCTATACAATGAGCAGTTCTTC	CSARDRDYLYNEQFF
TRBJ2-2	TRBD2	TRBV4-3	NA	TGCGTCAGCAGCCAAGATCCAACTAGCGAGGCCGGGGAGCTGTTTTTT	CVSSQDPTSEAGELFF
TRBJ2-5	NA	TRBV10-3	many	TGTGCCATCAGGGGAGGAAGCCAAGAGACCCAGTACTTC	CAIRGGSQETQYF
TRBJ1-3	NA	TRBV9	many	TGTGCCAGCTCCGAGGGGGAAGAAACAACCATATATTTT	CASSEGEETTIYF
TRBJ2-1	TRBD1	TRBV18	many	TGTGCCAGCTCACCAGAGGACAGGCCCCCCTACAATGAGCAGTTCTTC	CASSPEDRPPYNEQFF
TRBJ2-5	TRBD2	TRBV5-1	many	TGCGCCAGCAGCCCAAGAGCGGGGGGGCAAGAGACCCAGTACTTC	CASSPRAGGQETQYF
TRBJ2-1	TRBD1	TRBV28	many	TGTGCCAGCAAGGAAGGGTGGACAGGGTCCGGCAATGAGCAGTTCTTC	CASKEGWTGSGNEQFF
TRBJ2-7	NA	TRBV15	many	TGTGCCACCAGCAGAGATAAAAGCTACGAGCAGTACTTC	CATSRDKSYEQYF
TRBJ2-2	TRBD1	TRBV5-4	NA	TGTGCCAGCAGCTTTACAGGGGGCAACGGGGAGCTGTTTTTT	CASSFTGGNGELFF
TRBJ2-3	NA	TRBV3-1	many	TGTGCCAGCAGCCAAGATCCGGGGTGGGGAGCCTTCGCAGATACGCAGTATTTT	CASSQDPGWGAFADTQYF
TRBJ2-5	NA	TRBV5-1	many	TGCGCCAGCAGGAAAGGGACCGCCGAGGTCTTC	CASRKGTAEVF
TRBJ1-6	NA	TRBV18	NA	TGTGCCAGCTCACCACGACAGGTTTATAATTCACCCCTCCACTTT	CASSPRQVYNSPLHF
TRBJ2-5	NA	TRBV13	NA	TGTGCCAGCAGCCCCTGGGACAAGCAAGAGACCCAGTACTTC	CASSPWDKQETQYF
TRBJ2-1	NA	TRBV4-2	many	TGTGCCAGCAGCCGAACTAGCACCGGCTACAATGAGCAGTTCTTC	CASSRTSTGYNEQFF
TRBJ2-7	NA	TRBV20-1	many	TGCAGTGCTAGAGTAGATCCAGCCTACGAGCAGTACTTC	CSARVDPAYEQYF
TRBJ1-2	NA	TRBV2	many	TGTGCCAGCAGTGAAGCGGGCGTGGTCAGTCCCGGCTATGGCTACACCTTC	CASSEAGVVSPGYGYTF